This TCR beta chain derives from a study of OX40 agonist ivuxolimab in advanced cancers. The study, taken as a whole, reports: Dose levels from 0.1 to 3.0 mg/kg saw CD4+ and CD8+ blood T cells expand clonally by week 6. CD8+ T cells were the subset that, on average, had more expanded clones than CD4+.

Method: immunoSEQ multiplex PCR; TCRdb's copy keeps in-frame clones and lacks some. Found here are some 95,000 clones, 88% of them singletons; the top ten hold 0.82%. Only one count was recorded for this clone. What it binds is not known. Germline values: CDR1 MDHEN, CDR2 SYDVKM. V lost 6 bases and J lost 11, with 20 bases in between. The CDR3 runs to 15 residues. The chain joins TRBV28 to TRBJ1-6; D call uncertain. The source of this sequence is an adult with an advanced solid tumor such as melanoma, head and neck, liver or kidney cancer. The sequencing used CD4+ or CD8+ T cells sorted from blood, collected in a trial of the OX40 agonist ivuxolimab. The CDR3 protein is CASSSSKAGWTPLHF. The CDR3 DNA sequence: TGTGCCAGCAGCTCCTCAAAGGCGGGGTGGACACCCCTCCACTTT.